The clone carrying this T cell receptor beta chain appeared many times. Its antigen is still unknown. The observed sequence ends 3 residues before the CDR3 terminus, with the missing tail filled in from the germline J gene. This sample stems from a study of T cell clonality in common variable immunodeficiency. CVID and control samples used equivalent genomic DNA input. Profiled with immunoSEQ multiplex PCR; TCRdb holds only in-frame clones, not every one. There are over 45,000 clones in the sample, none observed a single time. Blood samples were heparinized, roughly 5 to 9 ml per donor. Trimming cost V 3 bases and J 4 bases, with 10 bases left between them. The CDR3 runs 13 residues. In germline, CDR1 is SGHRS, CDR2 YFSETQ. Findings of the study overall: CVID subjects showed higher TCRbeta clonality than healthy controls. Compared with controls, CVID subjects had fewer shared TCRbeta clones.

Input material: peripheral blood mononuclear cells. The clonotype originates from a person aged 18-70 years in good health. The J gene is TRBJ1-2, the V gene TRBV5-1; D is possibly TRBD1 (5 bases). The CDR3 bases that were read are TGCGCCAGCAGCTCAATAACAGGCTATGGC. As protein: CASSSITGYG. The CDR3 in its entirety is CASSSITGYGYTF.